The clone carrying this T cell receptor beta chain was found a few times. Its antigen remains unknown. This sample was included in a study of cytomegalovirus exposure and HLA in healthy donors. The J segment lost 7 bases and the V segment lost 9 bases, leaving 9 bases of the junction unmatched. CDR3 length: 12 amino acids. Per germline, CDR1 WNHNN and CDR2 SYGVQD (reference sequence). PCR used 60 Vbeta primers and 13 Jbeta primers. TCRdb keeps only in-frame clones here, not all; method: immunoSEQ multiplex PCR. The sample lists fewer than 150,000 clones; approximately 73% were seen once. Study-level points and caveats: Exclusion applied to some V segments, including TRBV6-2 and TRBV6-3, as they were indistinguishable. A further, later analysis showed that HLA-associated TCR beta chains (compared with equally common others) were more clonally expanded.

The chain couples TRBV10-1 to TRBJ2-7; 7 nucleotides line up with TRBD2. Sequences were obtained from PBMCs. This receptor was identified in a human donor in good health. The chain's CDR3 is CASGLSGGEQYF. The CDR3 region has the DNA TGCGCCAGTGGACTCTCCGGGGGGGAGCAGTACTTC.